The 19 T cell receptor beta chains below all came from one sample that was sequenced in a study of CD8+ T cells in alopecia areata. Reverse transcription of extracted RNA yielded cDNA, which provided the sequencing template. The data were produced by immunoSEQ multiplex PCR, yet TCRdb's version contains in-frame clones alone and is incomplete. This sample has hundreds of thousands of clones, with approximately 52% found just once. The sequencing used CD4+ T cells sorted from blood, collected at week 0. The source is a human donor with alopecia areata.

V gene TRBV23-1 combines with J gene TRBJ2-7; D is unresolved. TRBV23-1 is sorted into the ORF group, with uncertain function. Deletions cut 0 bases from V and 5 bases from J, with 8 bases between. The CDR3 runs 13 residues. The CDR3 nucleotides read TGCGCCAGCAGTCAATCGTCGATCGACGAGCAGTACTTC. Protein product: CASSQSSIDEQYF.

The rearrangement links TRBV14 to TRBJ2-7; D possibly uses TRBD1 or TRBD2 (5 bases each). Germline lookup yields CDR1 SGHDN and CDR2 FVKESK. The CDR3 has 16 amino acids. Trimming shortened V by 1 base and J by 4 bases, and 17 bases separated the two germline ends. The DNA for the CDR3 is TGTGCCAGCAGCCAAGTAACCGGGACGGCGAGTTACGAGCAGTACTTC. Its translation: CASSQVTGTASYEQYF.

The chain couples TRBV18 to TRBJ2-5, with 8 bases matching TRBD1. The CDR3 consists of 15 residues. Looked up from germline, CDR1 is KGHSH and CDR2 is LQKENI. V shed 2 bases and J 1 base; nucleotides not matched to a gene: 3. CDR3 loop: CASSPRTGFQETQYF. CDR3 bases: TGTGCCAGCTCACCAAGGACAGGGTTCCAAGAGACCCAGTACTTC.

The genes are TRBV20-1 and TRBJ1-4; D is uncertain. The germline V gene has CDR1 DFQATT and CDR2 SNEGSKA (reference sequence). The ends were cut back, 4 bases at V and 4 bases at J, with 4 bases in the middle. The CDR3 has 11 residues. CDR3 residues: CSAILNEKLFF. The CDR3 nucleotides are TGCAGTGCTATCCTTAATGAAAAACTGTTTTTT.

This clone was seen repeatedly, ten times or more. The V call is TRBV7-9, the J call TRBJ2-1, with D possibly matching TRBD1 (5 bases). CDR1 and CDR2 from the germline V gene are SEHNR and FQNEAQ (reference sequence). The CDR3 is made up of 14 amino acids. V lost 10 bases, J lost 2 bases, and 15 bases lay in between. The chain's CDR3 is CATSEQGAYNEQFF. As DNA, the CDR3 is TGTGCCACCTCGGAGCAGGGCGCCTACAATGAGCAGTTCTTC.

This chain links TRBV30 with TRBJ1-5, with TRBD1 as a possible D gene (6 bases). Germline CDR1 reads GTSNPN; CDR2 reads SVGIG (reference sequence). V lost 3 bases and J 5 bases, leaving 11 bases between the germline ends. CDR3 length equals 13 residues. In DNA, the CDR3 is TGTGCCTGGAGCGAGGACAGCGATCAGCCCCAGCATTTT. Translated: CAWSEDSDQPQHF.

The chain recombines TRBV11-1 with TRBJ1-2; D gene uncertain. V was pared by 6 bases and J by 0 bases, with 14 bases between. The germline gives CDR1 SGHAT, CDR2 FQDESV (reference sequence). CDR3 length equals 15 residues. This CDR3 reads CASSWKGFANYGYTF. CDR3 DNA: TGTGCCAGCAGTTGGAAAGGCTTCGCTAACTATGGCTACACCTTC.

This chain connects TRBV9 to TRBJ2-3, with TRBD2 matching 13 bases. Per germline, CDR1 SGDLS and CDR2 YYNGEE. The V and J ends lost 2 bases and 0 bases, in that order; junction bases with no gene match: 3. The CDR3 is made up of 17 amino acids. CDR3 protein: CASSVGLAGTSTDTQYF. CDR3 DNA sequence: TGTGCCAGCAGCGTGGGACTAGCGGGGACTAGCACAGATACGCAGTATTTT.

The V gene is TRBV20-1, the J gene TRBJ2-1; maybe TRBD1 (6 bases). The CDR3 has 11 residues. Germline V gives CDR1 DFQATT, CDR2 SNEGSKA (reference sequence). The V end was cut by 3 bases, the J end by 7 bases, with 7 bases between. This chain's CDR3 is CSASRGNEQFF. Written as DNA, the CDR3 is TGCAGTGCTAGTAGGGGGAATGAGCAGTTCTTC.

At least ten counts were recorded for this clone. V usage is TRBV7-3 and J usage is TRBJ2-1, with TRBD1 as a possible D gene (6 bases). Trimming cost V 6 bases and J 4 bases, with 16 bases left between them. The CDR3 runs to 15 residues. Germline-derived CDR1 and CDR2 are SGHTA and FQGTGA. CDR3 sequence reads: CASSQYSTGYNEQFF. CDR3 DNA: TGTGCCAGCAGTCAATACTCTACAGGGTACAATGAGCAGTTCTTC.

The chain recombines TRBV28 with TRBJ2-3, with D possibly called TRBD1 or TRBD2 (5 bases each). CDR1 is MDHEN and CDR2 is SYDVKM in the germline V gene. Trimming shortened V by 2 bases and J by 5 bases, and 11 bases separated the two germline ends. This CDR3 contains 14 residues. CDR3 DNA sequence: TGTGCCAGCAGTTTACCTCGGGGCCAAGATACGCAGTATTTT. Translating it yields CASSLPRGQDTQYF.

The rearrangement links TRBV5-1 to TRBJ2-3; no reliable D call. Trimming took 2 bases from V and 4 from J, leaving 14 bases between them. The germline V gene encodes CDR1 SGHRS and CDR2 YFSETQ. The CDR3 consists of 15 residues. Here the CDR3 DNA reads TGCGCCAGCAGCTTTGTGGGGATGCAGGCAGATACGCAGTATTTT. It is translated as CASSFVGMQADTQYF.

The gene calls are TRBV6-6 and TRBJ1-1, with D possibly being TRBD1 (6 bases). Germline-derived CDR1 and CDR2 are MNHNY and SVGAGI (reference sequence). This CDR3 has 12 amino acids. Trimming took off 6 bases at V and 8 bases at J, with 13 bases between the two ends. The CDR3, as DNA: TGTGCCAGCAGATGGGAAGGGACAGAAGCTTTCTTT. Translation gives CASRWEGTEAFF.

Only a few counts were recorded for this clone. The rearrangement joins TRBV5-1 to TRBJ2-3; 8 bases fit TRBD2. Trimming cost V 5 bases and J 4 bases; bases outside gene matches: 3. Looked up from germline, CDR1 is SGHRS and CDR2 is YFSETQ. The CDR3 has 13 residues. CDR3 DNA: TGCGCCAGCAGACGGGGGGGCCCAGATACGCAGTATTTT. It encodes CASRRGGPDTQYF.

The chain couples TRBV25-1 to TRBJ1-2; D remains unclear. Germline V gene sequence: CDR1 MGHDK, CDR2 SYGVNS. The ends were cut back, 3 bases at V and 4 bases at J, with 9 bases in the middle. This CDR3 region has 13 residues. Written as DNA, the CDR3 is TGTGCCAGCAGTGAGTCTGGGAGCTATGGCTACACCTTC. It codes for CASSESGSYGYTF.

The chain carries TRBV7-2 and TRBJ2-7; 9 bases align to TRBD2. The CDR3 is made up of 12 amino acids. In germline, CDR1 is SGHTA, CDR2 FQGNSA. DNA of the CDR3: TGTGCAAGCGGGAGGTCCTCCTACGAGCAGTACTTC. It translates to CASGRSSYEQYF.

This clone was counted a few times. The chain links TRBV27 to TRBJ2-6; D perhaps matches TRBD1 (6 bases). V was shortened by 5 bases and J by 4 bases, with 15 bases between the two germline ends. Germline CDR1 and CDR2: MNHEY and SMNVEV (reference sequence). This CDR3 is built from 16 residues. The CDR3 spells CASSKTRGLGANVLTF. The CDR3 DNA reads TGTGCCAGCAGTAAAACAAGGGGGTTAGGGGCCAACGTCCTGACTTTC.

The CDR3 nucleotides read TGTGCCATCAGTGGGGGACAGGGGGCGAACACTGAAGCTTTCTTT. It encodes CAISGGQGANTEAFF. This rearrangement joins TRBV10-3 to TRBJ1-1, with 12 bases matching TRBD1. Germline loops: CDR1 ENHRY, CDR2 SYGVKD. CDR3 length: 15 residues. Losses at the gene ends were 4 bases for V and 1 base for J; bases not matched to a gene: 1.

V and J are TRBV29-1 and TRBJ1-1; the D is unclear. V was clipped by 4 bases and J by 6 bases, with 9 bases between them. Per the germline V gene, CDR1 is SQVTM and CDR2 is ANQGSEA. There are 11 residues in the CDR3. CDR3 sequence: CSVGSSAEAFF. The CDR3, as DNA: TGCAGCGTTGGGTCGTCGGCTGAAGCTTTCTTT. The variable domain in full, completed from reference TRBV29-1 and TRBJ1-1, reads SAVISQKPSRDICQRGTSLTIQCQVDSQVTMMFWYRQQPGQSLTLIATANQGSEATYESGFVIDKFPISRPNLTFSTLTVSNMSPEDSSIYLCSVGSSAEAFFGQGTRLTVV.